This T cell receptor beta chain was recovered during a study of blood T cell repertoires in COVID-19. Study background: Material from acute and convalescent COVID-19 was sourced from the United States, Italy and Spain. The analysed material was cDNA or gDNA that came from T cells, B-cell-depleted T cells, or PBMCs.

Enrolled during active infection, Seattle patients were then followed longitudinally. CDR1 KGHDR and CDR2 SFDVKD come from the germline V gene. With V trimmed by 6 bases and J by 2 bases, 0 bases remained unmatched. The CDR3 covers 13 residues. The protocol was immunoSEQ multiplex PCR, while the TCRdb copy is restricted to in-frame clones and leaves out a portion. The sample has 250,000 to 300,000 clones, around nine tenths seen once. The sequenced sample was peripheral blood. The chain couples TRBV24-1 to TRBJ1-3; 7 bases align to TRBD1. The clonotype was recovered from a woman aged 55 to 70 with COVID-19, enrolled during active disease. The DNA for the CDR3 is TGTGCCACCAGTCAGGGGGCTGGAAACACCATATATTTT. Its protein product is CATSQGAGNTIYF.